The source of this T cell receptor beta chain is a study of T cell responses to AZD1222 COVID-19 vaccine. The study, taken as a whole, reports: Epitopes outside B.1.351 and B.1.1.7 mutated regions reportedly drew nearly half of spike TCRs. Spike-specific TCR breadth and depth both grew after two AZD1222 doses.

V shed 4 bases and J shed 7 bases, with 22 bases lying between them. The CDR3 runs 16 residues. CDR1 and CDR2 (germline): MNHNS, SASEGT. Generated by immunoSEQ multiplex PCR, the TCRdb table keeps only in-frame clones and is missing some. The sample gives 150,000 to 200,000 clones, approximately 90% of which show up once; 0.75% to 1% is in the top ten. Concerning this clone: The antigen is not known.

The J gene is TRBJ1-2, the V gene TRBV6-1; tentatively, D is TRBD1 (6 bases). Here the sequenced sample was peripheral blood, taken on day 0 of AZD1222 vaccination. This TCR was sampled from an adult in good health. CDR3: CASSVTPQGVESGYTF. Here the CDR3 DNA reads TGTGCCAGCAGTGTGACCCCACAGGGAGTTGAGAGTGGCTACACCTTC.